Shown below are 23 T cell receptor beta chains from a single sample sequenced in a study of blood T cell repertoires in COVID-19. Some clones are missing from TCRdb's copy, which holds only in-frame ones; the method was immunoSEQ multiplex PCR. The repertoire holds about 150,000 clones, with approximately 83% as singletons. Input material: peripheral blood. Receptor source: an older woman with acute or convalescent COVID-19.

The chain couples TRBV5-1 to TRBJ2-2, with a weak D call TRBD2 (6 bases). The CDR3 has 16 residues. Germline loops: CDR1 SGHRS, CDR2 YFSETQ. V was shortened by 0 bases and J by 3 bases, with 12 bases between the two germline ends. CDR3 sequence reads: CASSLALGGYTGELFF. Written as DNA, the CDR3 is TGCGCCAGCAGCTTGGCTCTTGGAGGGTACACCGGGGAGCTGTTTTTT.

The J gene is TRBJ1-1, the V gene TRBV4-2; D not resolved. Germline loops: CDR1 LGHNA, CDR2 YNFKEQ. This CDR3 comprises 15 residues. The V and J ends lost 2 bases and 0 bases respectively, with 10 bases between them. The CDR3 nucleotides read TGTGCCAGCAGCCAAACCTACCCACTGAACACTGAAGCTTTCTTT. It yields the protein CASSQTYPLNTEAFF.

This clone was observed a handful of times. This sequence joins TRBV29-1 and TRBJ1-2; 8 bases line up with TRBD1. V was pared by 1 base and J by 12 bases, with 7 bases of the junction left unmatched. Germline lookup yields CDR1 SQVTM and CDR2 ANQGSEA. The CDR3 covers 12 residues. CDR3 loop: CSVEGATGANTF. CDR3 nucleotides: TGCAGCGTTGAAGGCGCGACAGGGGCAAACACCTTC.

J is TRBJ1-2 and V is TRBV28; 7 bases match TRBD1. The CDR3 totals 14 residues. Per the germline V gene, CDR1 is MDHEN and CDR2 is SYDVKM. The ends lost 5 bases at V and 7 bases at J; junction bases unmatched: 10. In DNA form, the CDR3 reads TGTGCCAGCAGTGCCCCCGCGACAGGGACTGGCTACACCTTC. This encodes CASSAPATGTGYTF.

The chain is built from TRBV5-1 and TRBJ1-1, with 7 bases lining up with TRBD1. Germline CDR1 and CDR2: SGHRS and YFSETQ. CDR3 length: 14 amino acids. J gave up 4 bases and V 2 bases, and 5 bases lay outside the gene matches. CDR3: CASSFEGGGTEAFF. The CDR3 DNA follows: TGCGCCAGCAGCTTTGAAGGGGGCGGCACTGAAGCTTTCTTT. The entire variable domain, with the rest obtained from reference TRBV5-1 and TRBJ1-1, is as follows: KAGVTQTPRYLIKTRGQQVTLSCSPISGHRSVSWYQQTPGQGLQFLFEYFSETQRNKGNFPGRFSGRQFSNSRSEMNVSTLELGDSALYLCASSFEGGGTEAFFGQGTRLTVV.

This chain joins TRBV11-2 and TRBJ2-7, with D maybe TRBD2 (7 bases). The V end was cut by 0 bases, the J end by 4 bases, with 16 bases between. The V gene's germline CDR1 is SGHAT and CDR2 FQNNGV. This CDR3 contains 16 residues. The CDR3 reads CASSLEWGGPSYEQYF. Here the CDR3 DNA reads TGTGCCAGCAGCTTAGAATGGGGGGGGCCCTCGTACGAGCAGTACTTC.

This clone has only a few counts. The chain recombines TRBV11-3 with TRBJ2-2; 9 nucleotides agree with TRBD1. Germline assignment: CDR1 SGHNT and CDR2 YENEEA. The CDR3 is 15 residues long. The J segment lost 4 bases and the V segment lost 4 bases, leaving 4 bases of the junction unmatched. The CDR3: CASSSQGAGTGELFF. DNA for the CDR3: TGTGCCAGCAGCTCACAGGGGGCGGGCACCGGGGAGCTGTTTTTT.

The chain carries TRBV2 and TRBJ1-3, with D possibly matching TRBD1 (6 bases). This CDR3 is built from 16 residues. Germline loops: CDR1 SNHLY, CDR2 FYNNEI. The ends were cut back, 7 bases at V and 1 base at J, with 17 bases in the middle. CDR3 loop: CASNHRVTVSGNTIYF. CDR3 bases: TGTGCCAGCAACCACAGGGTTACTGTATCTGGAAACACCATATATTTT.

The chain has TRBV4-1 and TRBJ1-5; 9 nucleotides agree with TRBD1. V lost 2 bases, J lost 7 bases, and 6 bases stayed unmatched. Germline CDR1 MGHRA, CDR2 YSYEKL. CDR3 length equals 15 residues. DNA of the CDR3: TGCGCCAGCAGCCAAACAGGGGGCGCTGGGCAGCCCCAGCATTTT. As protein: CASSQTGGAGQPQHF.

V gene TRBV28 combines with J gene TRBJ2-2, with 9 positions matching TRBD1. After removal of 7 bases from V and 4 bases from J, the junction contained 13 bases not matched to a gene. The CDR3 is 17 residues long. Germline-derived CDR1 and CDR2 are MDHEN and SYDVKM. The CDR3 reads CASTVFGTGSPTGELFF. Here the CDR3 DNA reads TGTGCCAGCACAGTTTTTGGGACAGGGAGTCCCACCGGGGAGCTGTTTTTT.

This sequence joins TRBV6-5 and TRBJ1-2; D gene uncertain. The germline V and J ends were trimmed by 10 bases and 5 bases, with 23 bases remaining between them. The germline V gene encodes CDR1 MNHEY and CDR2 SVGAGI. The CDR3 runs 15 residues. As DNA, the CDR3 is TGTGCCATCCCGCCTTGGGAGGTAAGATCTTATGGCTACACCTTC. It encodes CAIPPWEVRSYGYTF.

The rearrangement links TRBV19 to TRBJ1-1; D uncertain. V lost 1 base and J lost 2, with 14 bases in between. This CDR3 region has 16 residues. Germline CDR1 LNHDA, CDR2 SQIVND (reference sequence). In DNA, the CDR3 is TGTGCCAGTAGTATAGGGCCAACAGCCCCTAACACTGAAGCTTTCTTT. As protein: CASSIGPTAPNTEAFF.

The chain carries TRBV14 and TRBJ1-2; tentatively, D is TRBD1 (5 bases). Trimming pared 4 bases from V and 3 bases from J, leaving 12 bases between. The CDR3 totals 14 residues. Germline CDR1 SGHDN, CDR2 FVKESK. This CDR3 is CASSLEDSYYGYTF. DNA of the CDR3: TGTGCCAGCAGCCTCGAAGACAGTTACTATGGCTACACCTTC.

This sequence joins TRBV29-1 and TRBJ1-4, with D uncertain. Trimming pared 4 bases from V and 8 bases from J, leaving 8 bases between. CDR1 is SQVTM and CDR2 is ANQGSEA in the germline V gene. The CDR3 spans 11 residues. The CDR3 loop is CSVGFGEKLFF. The CDR3 DNA follows: TGCAGCGTTGGTTTCGGGGAAAAACTGTTTTTT.

The chain employs TRBV12-3 or TRBV12-4 and TRBJ2-7, with a possible D match to TRBD1 (6 bases). The CDR3 length is 13 residues. Trimming left V 6 bases short and J 5 bases short, with 14 bases between. CDR3 in amino acids: CASSTGFWDEQYV. CDR3 DNA: TGTGCCAGCAGCACAGGGTTTTGGGACGAGCAGTACGTC.

In nucleotides, the CDR3 is TGCGCCAGCAGCCAAGTTCTCGGGACTTCTGGAAACACCATATATTTT. This codes for CASSQVLGTSGNTIYF. The chain combines TRBV4-1 with TRBJ1-3; the D gene is possibly TRBD1 (5 bases). The CDR3 spans 16 residues. Trimming took off 1 base at V and 1 base at J, with 11 bases between the two ends. In germline, CDR1 is MGHRA, CDR2 YSYEKL.

This chain connects TRBV29-1 to TRBJ1-2; TRBD1 might be the D (5 bases). This CDR3 has 11 residues. V was cut by 0 bases and J by 11 bases, with 10 bases left in between. Per the germline V gene, CDR1 is SQVTM and CDR2 is ANQGSEA. Here the CDR3 DNA reads TGCAGCGTTGAAGAGTTGGGGGGATACACCTTC. Its protein product is CSVEELGGYTF.

The chain recombines TRBV10-1 with TRBJ2-7; tentative D call: TRBD1 (6 bases). Germline CDR1 reads WNHNN; CDR2 reads SYGVQD (reference sequence). Trimming took 4 bases from V and 1 from J, leaving 8 bases between them. This CDR3 contains 13 residues. Here the CDR3 reads CASSGQGSYEQYF. CDR3 in DNA: TGCGCCAGCAGTGGCCAGGGGTCCTACGAGCAGTACTTC.

This chain uses TRBV24-1 with TRBJ1-1, with 8 positions matching TRBD1. Trimming at V came to 8 bases and at J to 2 bases, leaving 3 bases not matched to a gene. Germline assignment: CDR1 KGHDR and CDR2 SFDVKD. CDR3 length: 13 amino acids. For the CDR3, the DNA is TGTGCCACCAAAGACAGGGGTAACACTGAAGCTTTCTTT. This sequence encodes CATKDRGNTEAFF.

The chain joins TRBV7-2 to TRBJ1-2; the match to TRBD1 covers 8 bases. The V gene's germline CDR1 is SGHTA and CDR2 FQGNSA. V gave up 4 bases and J gave up 2 bases; unmatched junction bases: 9. This CDR3 contains 16 residues. The DNA of the CDR3 is TGTGCCAGCAGCTCTAAAACCCGGACAGGGAACTATGGCTACACCTTC. Translation gives CASSSKTRTGNYGYTF.

V is TRBV5-1 and J is TRBJ1-5, with D perhaps matching TRBD1 (5 bases). This CDR3 has 13 amino acids. Germline V gene sequence: CDR1 SGHRS, CDR2 YFSETQ. Trimming stripped 2 bases from V and 4 bases from J, with 7 bases between. The CDR3 region is CASSLSGNQPQHF. In DNA, the CDR3 is TGCGCCAGCAGCTTATCAGGGAATCAGCCCCAGCATTTT.

V gene TRBV9 combines with J gene TRBJ1-1, with D tentatively TRBD1 (5 bases). V gave up 3 bases and J gave up 4 bases, with 19 bases separating them. In germline, CDR1 is SGDLS, CDR2 YYNGEE. The CDR3 runs to 16 residues. As DNA, the CDR3 is TGTGCCAGCAGCGCCTCTGGGAGGGCGGGGGGCACTGAAGCTTTCTTT. Protein product: CASSASGRAGGTEAFF.

V usage is TRBV27 and J usage is TRBJ1-2, with D perhaps matching TRBD1 (5 bases). The CDR3 runs to 13 residues. Trimming cost V 1 base and J 6 bases, with 9 bases left between them. The germline V gene encodes CDR1 MNHEY and CDR2 SMNVEV (reference sequence). CDR3 sequence (DNA): TGTGCCAGCAGTTTATGGGGAGGGGATGGCTACACCTTC. Encoded protein: CASSLWGGDGYTF.